This T cell receptor beta chain was found in a study of blood T cell repertoires in COVID-19. About the study: The cDNA or gDNA used as material had been derived from T cells, B-cell-depleted T cells, or PBMCs.

The germline V gene encodes CDR1 SGHNT and CDR2 YYREEE (reference sequence). The germline V and J ends were trimmed by 1 base and 1 base, with 5 bases remaining between them. The CDR3 contains 13 residues. This clone has only a few counts. Per the original data handling: Nucleated cell counts were estimated from reference gene primer amplification. The method was immunoSEQ multiplex PCR; TCRdb's version includes in-frame clones alone and lacks a portion of them. D and trimming were read from the DNA, whereas the V and J calls and clone size are those reported in that table. Seen here are some 530,000 clones, 80% to 90% observed once, and the top ten hold roughly 3.1%.

The source of this sequence is a human donor in a cohort sampled during active COVID-19. The chain uses TRBV5-4 and TRBJ1-1; D remains unclear. Input material: peripheral blood. In nucleotides, the CDR3 is TGTGCCAGCAGCTTGAACAGGAACACTGAAGCTTTCTTT. Its protein product is CASSLNRNTEAFF.